This T cell receptor (beta chain) stems from a study of blood T cell repertoires in COVID-19. Overall study: Both acute and convalescent COVID-19 samples were obtained from the United States, Italy and Spain. Nucleic acid was either cDNA or gDNA, and it came from T cells, B-cell-depleted T cells, or PBMCs.

Profiling relied on immunoSEQ multiplex PCR, and the TCRdb table lists in-frame clones only, not all of them. The sample gives 250,000 to 350,000 clones, 70% to 90% of which show up once; roughly 2.1% is in the top ten. What was sequenced was peripheral blood. The receptor was isolated from a woman aged 25 to 39 who had recovered from COVID-19.

CDR3 region: CASSQQTGAEAFF. CDR3 in DNA: TGCGCCAGCAGCCAACAGACAGGGGCTGAAGCTTTCTTT. This sequence joins TRBV4-1 and TRBJ1-1, with TRBD1 identical over 8 bases. The CDR3 has 13 amino acids. From germline, CDR1 is MGHRA and CDR2 YSYEKL. The trim removed 2 bases at V and 6 bases at J, leaving 2 bases unmatched.